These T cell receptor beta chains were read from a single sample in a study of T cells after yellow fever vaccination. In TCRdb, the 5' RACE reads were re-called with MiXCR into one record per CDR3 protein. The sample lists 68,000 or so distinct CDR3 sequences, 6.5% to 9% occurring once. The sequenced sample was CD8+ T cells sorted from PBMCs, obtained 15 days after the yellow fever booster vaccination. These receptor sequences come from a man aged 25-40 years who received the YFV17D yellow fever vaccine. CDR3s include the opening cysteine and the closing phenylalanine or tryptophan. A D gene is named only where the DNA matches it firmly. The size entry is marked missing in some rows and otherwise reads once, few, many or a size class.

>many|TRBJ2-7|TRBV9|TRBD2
TGTGCCAGCAGCGTAGGTAGCGGGAGGTTTGAGCAGTACTTC
CASSVGSGRFEQYF
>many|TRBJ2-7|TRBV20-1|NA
TGCAGTGCTAGTGTTAAGGGGCGGAGCTCCTACGAGCAGTACTTC
CSASVKGRSSYEQYF
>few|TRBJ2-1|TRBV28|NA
TGTGCCAGCAGATTAGGGTCCTACAATGAGCAGTTCTTC
CASRLGSYNEQFF
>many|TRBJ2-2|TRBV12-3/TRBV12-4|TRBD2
TGTGCCAGCAGTCAGCGGGGCCCCACCGGGGAGCTGTTTTTT
CASSQRGPTGELFF
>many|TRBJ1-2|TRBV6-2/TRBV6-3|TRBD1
TGTGCCAGCAGTTACCCCGACCGGGACAGGGGTGACTATGGCTACACCTTC
CASSYPDRDRGDYGYTF
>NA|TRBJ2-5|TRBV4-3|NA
TGCGCCAGCAGCCAAGATAACCCAGGGGACGAGACCCAGTACTTC
CASSQDNPGDETQYF
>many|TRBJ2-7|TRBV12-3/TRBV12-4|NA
TGTGCCAGCACCTTCGGGAGATCTAGCCACGAGCAGTACTTC
CASTFGRSSHEQYF
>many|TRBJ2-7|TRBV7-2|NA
TGTGCCAGCAGCTTAGATGCGGCCACCTACGAGCAGTACTTC
CASSLDAATYEQYF
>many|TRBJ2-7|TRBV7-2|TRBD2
TGTGCCAGCAGCTTCGGGGGAGGGCCCAATTACGAGCAGTACTTC
CASSFGGGPNYEQYF
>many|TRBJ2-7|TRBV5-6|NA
TGTGCCAGCAGCTTGGAAGTCGGGCACGAGCAGTACTTC
CASSLEVGHEQYF
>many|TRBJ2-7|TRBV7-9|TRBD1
TGTGCCATCAACACAGGGGCCGACGAGCAGTACTTC
CAINTGADEQYF
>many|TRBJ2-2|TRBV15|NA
TGTGCCACCAGCCCAAGACAGGGACTCAACACCGGGGAGCTGTTTTTT
CATSPRQGLNTGELFF
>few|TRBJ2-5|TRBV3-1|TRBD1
TGTGCCAGCAGCCAGGAGGACAGGAAAGAGACCCAGTACTTC
CASSQEDRKETQYF
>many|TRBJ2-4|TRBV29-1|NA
TGCAGCGTTGAAGATGGAGGTATTCAGTACTTC
CSVEDGGIQYF
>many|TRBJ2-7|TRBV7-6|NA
TGTGCCAGCAGCTTAGGGGGGGACGGTTACGAGCAGTACTTC
CASSLGGDGYEQYF
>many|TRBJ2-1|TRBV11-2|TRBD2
TGTGCCAGCAACTTAGAGCTAGCGGGAGATCTGAATGAGCAGTTCTTC
CASNLELAGDLNEQFF
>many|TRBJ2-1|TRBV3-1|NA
TGTGCCAGCAGCCAAGACACGGGGGCCAACAATGAGCAGTTCTTC
CASSQDTGANNEQFF
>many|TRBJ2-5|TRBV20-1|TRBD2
TGCAGTGCTCGGCGGGGGGAGACCCAGTACTTC
CSARRGETQYF
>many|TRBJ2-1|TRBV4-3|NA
TGCGCCAGCAGCCAAGATATGTCGACGGGGCGCCTTCGGGAGCAGTTCTTC
CASSQDMSTGRLREQFF
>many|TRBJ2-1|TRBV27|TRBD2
TGTGCCAGCAGTCTCTTAGCGGGAGGGTGGAATGAGCAGTTCTTC
CASSLLAGGWNEQFF
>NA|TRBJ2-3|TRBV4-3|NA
TGCGCCAGCAGCCAAGATGGCTGGAGTGCAGATACGCAGTATTTT
CASSQDGWSADTQYF
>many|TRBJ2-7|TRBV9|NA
TGTGCCAGCAGCATGGGCTACGAGCAGTACTTC
CASSMGYEQYF
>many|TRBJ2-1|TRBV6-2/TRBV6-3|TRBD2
TGTGCCAGCAGTTACTCCCTAGCGGGAGGCAGCTCCTACAATGAGCAGTTCTTC
CASSYSLAGGSSYNEQFF
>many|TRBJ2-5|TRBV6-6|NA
TGTGCCAGCACCCCAGATGCCGGCAGCGGAGAGACCCAGTACTTC
CASTPDAGSGETQYF
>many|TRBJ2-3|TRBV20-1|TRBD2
TGCAGTGCAAGGACTAGGAGGACAGATACGCAGTATTTT
CSARTRRTDTQYF